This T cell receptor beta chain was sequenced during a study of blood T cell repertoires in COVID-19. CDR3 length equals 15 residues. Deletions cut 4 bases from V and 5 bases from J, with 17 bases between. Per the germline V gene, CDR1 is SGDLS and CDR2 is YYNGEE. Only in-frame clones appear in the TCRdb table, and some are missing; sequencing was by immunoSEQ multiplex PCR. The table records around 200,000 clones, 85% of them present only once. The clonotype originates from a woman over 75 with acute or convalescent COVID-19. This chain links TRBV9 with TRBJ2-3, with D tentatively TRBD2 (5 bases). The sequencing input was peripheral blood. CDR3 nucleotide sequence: TGTGCCAGCAGCCCCCGGCCAAGGACTGGAGATACGCAGTATTTT. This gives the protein CASSPRPRTGDTQYF.